This T cell receptor beta chain was found in a study of T cell repertoires in cytomegalovirus infection. General study points: CMV-specific HLA-C-restricted TCR beta clonotypes dominated the ex vivo response.

This clonotype came up a few times. Its target is unknown. TCRdb re-called the reads with MiXCR, one entry per CDR3 protein. The sample lists some 940,000 distinct CDR3 sequences; roughly 31% were seen once. CDR3 length equals 15 residues. Deletions cut 0 bases from V and 5 bases from J, with 11 bases between. The germline V gene has CDR1 LGHNT and CDR2 FRNRAP. The sequence was obtained from a human donor in good health (CMV status not recorded). Some clones in this sample may be carry-over from other donors' samples. Sequenced material: cultured CD8+ T cells from PBMCs, taken from culture after CMV antigen stimulation. The chain uses TRBV12-5 and TRBJ2-1; a possible D gene is TRBD1 (7 bases). CDR3 sequence (DNA): TGTGCTAGTGGTTTGGTACTCAGGGGGGACAATGAGCAGTTCTTC. Protein sequence: CASGLVLRGDNEQFF. Drawing the rest from reference TRBV12-5 and TRBJ2-1, the complete variable domain is DARVTQTPRHKVTEMGQEVTMRCQPILGHNTVFWYRQTMMQGLELLAYFRNRAPLDDSGMPKDRFSAEMPDATLATLKIQPSEPRDSAVYFCASGLVLRGDNEQFFGPGTRLTVL.